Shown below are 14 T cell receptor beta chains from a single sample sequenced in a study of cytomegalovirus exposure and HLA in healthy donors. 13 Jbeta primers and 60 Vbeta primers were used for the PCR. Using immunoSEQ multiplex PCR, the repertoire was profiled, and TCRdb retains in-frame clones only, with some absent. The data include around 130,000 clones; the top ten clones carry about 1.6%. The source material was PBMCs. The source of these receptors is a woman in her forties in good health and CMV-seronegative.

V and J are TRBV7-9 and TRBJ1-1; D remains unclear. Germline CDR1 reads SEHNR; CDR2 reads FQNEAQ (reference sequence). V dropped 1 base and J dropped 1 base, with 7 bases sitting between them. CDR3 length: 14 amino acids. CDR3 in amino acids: CASSLGSPNTEAFF. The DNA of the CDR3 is TGTGCCAGCAGCTTAGGGAGCCCGAACACTGAAGCTTTCTTT.

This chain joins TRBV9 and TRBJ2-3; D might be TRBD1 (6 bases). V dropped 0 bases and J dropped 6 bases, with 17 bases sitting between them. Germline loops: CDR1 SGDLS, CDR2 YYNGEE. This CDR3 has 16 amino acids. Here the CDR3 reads CASSVDPGTTGDTQYF. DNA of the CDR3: TGTGCCAGCAGCGTAGACCCGGGAACCACAGGGGATACGCAGTATTTT. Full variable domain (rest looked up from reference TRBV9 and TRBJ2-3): DSGVTQTPKHLITATGQRVTLRCSPRSGDLSVYWYQQSLDQGLQFLIQYYNGEERAKGNILERFSAQQFPDLHSELNLSSLELGDSALYFCASSVDPGTTGDTQYFGPGTRLTVL.

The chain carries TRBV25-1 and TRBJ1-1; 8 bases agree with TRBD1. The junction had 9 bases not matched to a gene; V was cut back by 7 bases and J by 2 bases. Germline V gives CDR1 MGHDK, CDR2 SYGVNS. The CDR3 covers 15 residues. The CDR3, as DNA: TGTGCCAGCACCCAATGGGGGACAGGAAACACTGAAGCTTTCTTT. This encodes CASTQWGTGNTEAFF.

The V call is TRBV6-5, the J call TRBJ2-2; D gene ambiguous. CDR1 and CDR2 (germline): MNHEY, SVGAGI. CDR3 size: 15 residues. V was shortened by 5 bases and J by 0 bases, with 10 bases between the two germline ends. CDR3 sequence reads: CASSTDVANTGELFF. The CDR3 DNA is TGTGCCAGCAGTACAGACGTCGCGAACACCGGGGAGCTGTTTTTT.

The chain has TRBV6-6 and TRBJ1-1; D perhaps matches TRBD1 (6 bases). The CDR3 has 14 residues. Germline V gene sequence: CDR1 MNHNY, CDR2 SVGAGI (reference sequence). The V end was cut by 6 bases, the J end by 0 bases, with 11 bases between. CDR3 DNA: TGTGCCAGCAGGATGGACAGTTTGAACACTGAAGCTTTCTTT. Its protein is CASRMDSLNTEAFF.

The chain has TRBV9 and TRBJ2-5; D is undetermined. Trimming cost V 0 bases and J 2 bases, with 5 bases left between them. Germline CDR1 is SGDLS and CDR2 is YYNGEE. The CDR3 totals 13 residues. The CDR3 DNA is TGTGCCAGCAGCGTAGGCCAGCAAGAGACCCAGTACTTC. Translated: CASSVGQQETQYF.

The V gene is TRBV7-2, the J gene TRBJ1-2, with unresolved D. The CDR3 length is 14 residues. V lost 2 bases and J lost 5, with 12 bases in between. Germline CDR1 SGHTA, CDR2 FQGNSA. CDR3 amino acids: CASSLSSRAYGYTF. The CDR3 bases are TGTGCCAGCAGCTTAAGTAGTCGCGCATATGGCTACACCTTC.

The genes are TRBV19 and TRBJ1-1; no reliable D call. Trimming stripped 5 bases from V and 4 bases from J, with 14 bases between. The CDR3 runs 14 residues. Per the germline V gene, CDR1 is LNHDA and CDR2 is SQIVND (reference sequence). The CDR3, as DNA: TGTGCCAGTAGTTTCGGTTCTAGGAGCACTGAAGCTTTCTTT. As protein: CASSFGSRSTEAFF.

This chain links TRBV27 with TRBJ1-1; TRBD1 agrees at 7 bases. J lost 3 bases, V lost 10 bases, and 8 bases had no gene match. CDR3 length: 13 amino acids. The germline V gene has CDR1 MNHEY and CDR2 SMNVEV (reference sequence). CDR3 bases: TGTGCCACCCTCCGACAGGGTTACACTGAAGCTTTCTTT. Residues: CATLRQGYTEAFF.

The CDR3 region is CASSVTGTSNPQYF. The CDR3 DNA sequence: TGTGCCAGCAGCGTAACAGGGACCTCCAACCCGCAGTACTTC. V usage is TRBV7-2 and J usage is TRBJ2-7, with D possibly matching TRBD1 (6 bases). Germline CDR1 SGHTA, CDR2 FQGNSA. V lost 5 bases to trimming and J lost 9 bases, with 20 bases between them. The CDR3 runs to 14 residues.

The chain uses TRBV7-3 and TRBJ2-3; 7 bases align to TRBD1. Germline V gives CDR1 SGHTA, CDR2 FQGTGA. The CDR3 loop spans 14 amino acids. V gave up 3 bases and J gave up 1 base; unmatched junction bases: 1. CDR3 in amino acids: CASSLRGRTDTQYF. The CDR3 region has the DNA TGTGCCAGCAGCTTGAGGGGGCGCACAGATACGCAGTATTTT.

CDR3 loop: CASSFLDRQETQYF. The CDR3 DNA reads TGTGCCAGCAGCTTTCTCGACAGACAAGAGACCCAGTACTTC. This chain connects TRBV7-8 to TRBJ2-5; the D gene is possibly TRBD1 (5 bases). The V and J ends lost 3 bases and 2 bases respectively, with 10 bases between them. CDR3 length equals 14 residues. From germline, CDR1 is SGHVS and CDR2 FQNEAQ.

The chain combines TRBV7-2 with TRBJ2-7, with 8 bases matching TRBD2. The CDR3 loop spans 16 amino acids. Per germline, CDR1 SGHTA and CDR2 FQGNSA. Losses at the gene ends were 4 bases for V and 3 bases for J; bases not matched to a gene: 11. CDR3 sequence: CASSSLLAELIYEQYF. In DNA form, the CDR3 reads TGTGCCAGCAGCTCCCTACTAGCGGAGCTAATCTACGAGCAGTACTTC.

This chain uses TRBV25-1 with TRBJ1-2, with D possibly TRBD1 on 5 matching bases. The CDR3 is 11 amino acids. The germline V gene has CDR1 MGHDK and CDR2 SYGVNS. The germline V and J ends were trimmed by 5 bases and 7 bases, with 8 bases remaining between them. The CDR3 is CASSTGSGYTF. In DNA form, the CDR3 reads TGTGCCAGCAGTACAGGTAGTGGCTACACCTTC.